What follows describes a single T cell receptor beta chain. Its antigen is not known. These data are taken from a study of T cell responses to AZD1222 COVID-19 vaccine. The overall study: Second-dose timings of about 4 or about 12 weeks were pooled. Study conclusions and caveats: Two AZD1222 administrations were followed by greater Spike-specific TCR breadth and depth. Targeting of unmutated variant regions was reportedly seen in nearly half of spike-specific TCRs. Clonal diversity may have been underestimated in mostly white British donors.

This CDR3 spans 15 amino acids. Germline CDR1 reads KGHSH; CDR2 reads LQKENI. Trimming removed 3 bases from V and 3 bases from J, with 15 bases in between. Produced via immunoSEQ multiplex PCR; TCRdb's table is partial and in-frame only. The repertoire has some 120,000 clones, less than 90% of them found once; the top ten carry 8.5% to 10%. This receptor was identified in an adult in good health. The chain links TRBV18 to TRBJ2-7; the D gene could be TRBD1 or TRBD2 (5 bases each). The sample was peripheral blood, taken on day 0 of AZD1222 vaccination. CDR3 residues: CASSPRAFDYYEQYF. Written as DNA, the CDR3 is TGTGCCAGCTCACCCAGGGCTTTCGACTACTACGAGCAGTACTTC.